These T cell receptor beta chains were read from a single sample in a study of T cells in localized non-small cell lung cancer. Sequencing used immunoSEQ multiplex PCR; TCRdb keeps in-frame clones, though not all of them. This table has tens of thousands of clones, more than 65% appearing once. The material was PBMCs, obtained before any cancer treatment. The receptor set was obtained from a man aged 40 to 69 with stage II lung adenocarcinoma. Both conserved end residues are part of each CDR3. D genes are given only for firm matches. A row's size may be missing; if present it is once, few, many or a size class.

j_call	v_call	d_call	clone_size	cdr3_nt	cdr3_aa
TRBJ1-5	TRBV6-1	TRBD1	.	TGTGCCAGCAGGGATAGGACAGGGGTCAATCAGCCCCAGCATTTT	CASRDRTGVNQPQHF
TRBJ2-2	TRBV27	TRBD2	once	TGTGCCAGCAGTTTAATCCTAGCGGGGCAAGGGGAGCTGTTTTTT	CASSLILAGQGELFF
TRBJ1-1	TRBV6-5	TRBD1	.	TGTGCCAGCAGACAAGGGACAGATCAAAACACTGAAGCTTTCTTT	CASRQGTDQNTEAFF
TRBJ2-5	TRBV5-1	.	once	TGCGCCAGCAGCTCCCAAGAGACCCAGTACTTC	CASSSQETQYF
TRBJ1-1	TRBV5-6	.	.	TGTGCCAGCCTGGACGGCCGAGGTGAAGCTTTCTTT	CASLDGRGEAFF
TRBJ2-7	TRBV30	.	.	TGTGCCTGGAGTCGAACGCCGGGGTACGAGCAGTACTTC	CAWSRTPGYEQYF
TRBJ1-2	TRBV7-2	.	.	TGTGCCAGCAGCCTAACCGACCGAGACTATGGCTACACCTTC	CASSLTDRDYGYTF
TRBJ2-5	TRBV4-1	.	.	TGCGCCAGCAGCCCGGACTGGGCTATACAAGAGACCCAGTACTTC	CASSPDWAIQETQYF
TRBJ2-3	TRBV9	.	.	TGTGCCAGCAGCGCACGACAGGCCCACACAGATACGCAGTATTTT	CASSARQAHTDTQYF
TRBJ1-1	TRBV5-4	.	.	TGTGCCAGCAGCTTGGGACAGGTGAACACTGAAGCTTTCTTT	CASSLGQVNTEAFF
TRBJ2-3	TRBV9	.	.	TGTGCCAGCAGCGTAACAGGGAGCACAGATACGCAGTATTTT	CASSVTGSTDTQYF
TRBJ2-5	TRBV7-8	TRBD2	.	TGTGCCAGCAGCTTACCCCGTCGACTAGCGGGGGCTCAAGAGACCCAGTACTTC	CASSLPRRLAGAQETQYF
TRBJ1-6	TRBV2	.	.	TGTGCCAGCAGTGAAGCTGAGGGGCGTTCACCCCTCCACTTT	CASSEAEGRSPLHF
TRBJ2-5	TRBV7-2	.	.	TGTGCCAGCAGCTTATCCACACAAGAGACCCAGTACTTC	CASSLSTQETQYF
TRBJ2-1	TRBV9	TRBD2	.	TGTGCCAGCAGCCCGGGACTAGCGGGAAGGTCTTCGGTTGGGGTCTATGAGCAGTTCTTC	CASSPGLAGRSSVGVYEQFF
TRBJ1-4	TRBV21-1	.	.	.	CASSKVVGQGATNEKLFF
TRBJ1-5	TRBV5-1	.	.	TGCGCCAGCAGCTTGGATTTAGACCAGCCCCAGCATTTT	CASSLDLDQPQHF
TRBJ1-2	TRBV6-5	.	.	TGTGCCAGCAGTCCACTGGAAGTGGGAGGCTACACCTTC	CASSPLEVGGYTF
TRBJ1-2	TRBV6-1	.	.	TGTGCCAGCAGTGTAGGCTATGGCTACACCTTC	CASSVGYGYTF
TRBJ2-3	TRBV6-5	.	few	TGTGCCAGCAGTTACGATCCCCGCACAGATACGCAGTATTTT	CASSYDPRTDTQYF
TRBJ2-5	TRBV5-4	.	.	TGTGCCAGCATGAGGACCCCCGGGGGTGGCAAAGAGACCCAGTACTTC	CASMRTPGGGKETQYF
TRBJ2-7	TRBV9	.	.	TGTGCCAGCAGCGAGCCAACTACCTACGAGCAGTACTTC	CASSEPTTYEQYF
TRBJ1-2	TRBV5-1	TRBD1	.	TGCGCCAGCAGTTCCGGACAGGGCGGAAACTATGGCTACACCTTC	CASSSGQGGNYGYTF
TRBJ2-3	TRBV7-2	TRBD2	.	TGTGCCAGCAGCTTTAGCGGGGGGACAGATACGCAGTATTTT	CASSFSGGTDTQYF
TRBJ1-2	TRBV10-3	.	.	TGTGCCATCAAACCCGGGGTTAACTATGGCTACACCTTC	CAIKPGVNYGYTF